The sequence of this TCR beta chain was determined in a study of metastatic and nonmetastatic thyroid tumors. TCRdb re-processed the PCR reads through MiXCR. The sample includes about 38,000 clones, roughly 26% of them seen just once. No patient received treatment before thyroid surgery. CDR1 is DFQATT, CDR2 SNEGSKA, per germline (reference sequence). V shed 4 bases and J 2 bases; nucleotides not matched to a gene: 13. There are 16 residues in the CDR3. This TCR was sampled from a female donor with papillary thyroid cancer or a benign thyroid nodule (not recorded which). Some clones in this sample may be carry-over from other donors' samples. The genes are TRBV20-1 and TRBJ1-2, with TRBD1 matching over 7 bases. Sequencing used blood. In nucleotides, the CDR3 is TGCAGTGCTACTCCATTGTATGAGGGGGCGAACTATGGCTACACCTTC. It specifies CSATPLYEGANYGYTF.